One and the same sample provided the 27 T cell receptor beta chains below, sequenced in a study of beta chain features in type 1 diabetes. The sequenced template was cDNA made from the entire isolated RNA. Clones were read by immunoSEQ multiplex PCR, and TCRdb kept only the in-frame ones, dropping some. The table lists 350,000 to 400,000 clones, about 14% of them singletons. Sequenced input: naive CD4+ T cells from blood. All receptors come from a woman in her late teens or twenties in good health.

The V and J genes are TRBV29-1 and TRBJ1-5; possible D gene TRBD1, 6 bases. Germline loops: CDR1 SQVTM, CDR2 ANQGSEA. The CDR3 loop spans 14 amino acids. V was clipped by 7 bases and J by 11 bases, with 24 bases between them. CDR3 protein: CSDTWRGGRGAQHF. CDR3 nucleotide sequence: TGCAGCGATACCTGGAGGGGGGGTCGTGGAGCCCAGCATTTT.

This clone was recorded a few times. The chain couples TRBV6-1 to TRBJ2-1, with a possible D match to TRBD2 (6 bases). CDR1 and CDR2 from the germline V gene are MNHNS and SASEGT. V was shortened by 7 bases and J by 9 bases, with 13 bases between the two germline ends. This CDR3 comprises 12 residues. DNA for the CDR3: TGTGCCAGCAAGAGCGGGTCTGCTGAGCAGTTCTTC. Its protein is CASKSGSAEQFF.

The chain couples TRBV5-1 to TRBJ2-5; 11 nucleotides match TRBD2. J gave up 5 bases and V 1 base, and 4 bases lay outside the gene matches. Germline-derived CDR1 and CDR2 are SGHRS and YFSETQ. This CDR3 has 15 residues. This CDR3 reads CASSLMASGRETQYF. The CDR3 DNA follows: TGCGCCAGCAGCTTGATGGCTAGCGGGAGGGAGACCCAGTACTTC.

The count of this clone is one. This sequence joins TRBV5-1 and TRBJ2-2; 7 bases are shared with TRBD1. Germline CDR1 is SGHRS and CDR2 is YFSETQ. The CDR3 covers 17 residues. Germline trimming cut 5 bases from V and 5 bases from J; bases unmatched to any gene: 15. Written as DNA, the CDR3 is TGCGCCAGCAGGAACGTAGGCGGACAGGTCTTAACCGGGGAGCTGTTTTTT. Amino acids: CASRNVGGQVLTGELFF.

This clone was counted only a few times. The chain uses TRBV28 and TRBJ2-1; D is ambiguous. This CDR3 has 16 residues. CDR1 MDHEN and CDR2 SYDVKM come from the germline V gene. V gave up 5 bases and J gave up 0 bases, with 14 bases separating them. The CDR3 DNA is TGTGCCAGCAGTCCCCCTACGGTGAGCTCCTACAATGAGCAGTTCTTC. It codes for CASSPPTVSSYNEQFF.

The chain is built from TRBV10-3 and TRBJ2-1; D possibly corresponds to TRBD2 (6 bases). CDR3 length equals 12 residues. Trimming left V 4 bases short and J 6 bases short, with 7 bases between. From germline, CDR1 is ENHRY and CDR2 SYGVKD. The CDR3 bases are TGTGCCATCAGTGGGGGAGGCAATGAGCAGTTCTTC. Residues: CAISGGGNEQFF.

The sample holds a few counts of this clone. This rearrangement joins TRBV2 to TRBJ1-5, with D perhaps TRBD1 (5 bases). The CDR3 length is 13 residues. Germline V gene lookup returns CDR1 SNHLY and CDR2 FYNNEI. The V end was cut by 3 bases, the J end by 4 bases, with 7 bases between. Here the CDR3 DNA reads TGTGCCAGCAGTGACAGGGCGAATCAGCCCCAGCATTTT. Amino acid sequence: CASSDRANQPQHF.

This clone was seen only a few times. The chain recombines TRBV5-1 with TRBJ2-5; D perhaps matches TRBD2 (5 bases). CDR1 and CDR2 (germline): SGHRS, YFSETQ. The CDR3 sequence is 17 residues long. With 4 bases removed from V and 5 bases from J, the gap between germline ends came to 24 bases. In nucleotides, the CDR3 is TGCGCCAGCAGCCTTGAACTGCGCCGGGAAAAAGGGGAGACCCAGTACTTC. Its translation: CASSLELRREKGETQYF. Combining the CDR3 with reference TRBV5-1 and TRBJ2-5 gives the whole variable domain KAGVTQTPRYLIKTRGQQVTLSCSPISGHRSVSWYQQTPGQGLQFLFEYFSETQRNKGNFPGRFSGRQFSNSRSEMNVSTLELGDSALYLCASSLELRREKGETQYFGPGTRLLVL.

This chain connects TRBV30 to TRBJ2-1; 12 nucleotides match TRBD2. Trimming took 7 bases from V and 7 from J; bases not matched to a gene: 5. Looked up from germline, CDR1 is GTSNPN and CDR2 is SVGIG (reference sequence). This CDR3 contains 13 residues. Written as DNA, the CDR3 is TGTGCCTCTAGCGGGAGGGCCGGGAATGAGCAGTTCTTC. Its translation: CASSGRAGNEQFF.

The chain has TRBV7-2 and TRBJ2-3, with 10 bases that match TRBD1. The CDR3 totals 14 residues. Per germline, CDR1 SGHTA and CDR2 FQGNSA. V lost 3 bases to trimming and J lost 5 bases; unmatched junction nucleotides: 2. CDR3 DNA sequence: TGTGCCAGCAGCTTGGGACAGGGGATAGATACGCAGTATTTT. Its protein product is CASSLGQGIDTQYF.

The chain is built from TRBV28 and TRBJ1-5, with 9 bases lining up with TRBD1. This CDR3 has 15 residues. CDR1 and CDR2 (germline): MDHEN, SYDVKM. Germline trimming cut 5 bases from V and 7 bases from J; bases unmatched to any gene: 9. This CDR3 is CASSRGDREGQPQHF. CDR3 nucleotide sequence: TGTGCCAGCAGTAGGGGGGACAGGGAAGGCCAGCCCCAGCATTTT. The full variable domain, in which reference TRBV28 and TRBJ1-5 provide the parts outside the CDR3, is DVKVTQSSRYLVKRTGEKVFLECVQDMDHENMFWYRQDPGLGLRLIYFSYDVKMKEKGDIPEGYSVSREKKERFSLILESASTNQTSMYLCASSRGDREGQPQHFGDGTRLSIL.

Only one count was recorded for this clone. The rearrangement uses TRBV5-1 and TRBJ1-3; D is unresolved. Germline V lookup: CDR1 SGHRS, CDR2 YFSETQ. With 4 bases removed from V and 4 bases from J, the gap between germline ends came to 15 bases. The CDR3 is made up of 15 amino acids. CDR3 region: CASSRLSGSGNTIYF. In DNA, the CDR3 is TGCGCCAGCAGCCGCCTGTCGGGTTCCGGAAACACCATATATTTT.

This clone has only a few counts. The chain combines TRBV29-1 with TRBJ2-7; 7 nucleotides align to TRBD2. This CDR3 is 12 amino acids long. Germline V gives CDR1 SQVTM, CDR2 ANQGSEA. J was trimmed by 1 base and V by 5 bases; bases with no gene match: 2. CDR3 in amino acids: CSVMGLSYEQYF. CDR3 in DNA: TGCAGCGTTATGGGACTATCCTACGAGCAGTACTTC.

V usage is TRBV19 and J usage is TRBJ1-4, with D maybe TRBD1 (6 bases). This CDR3 has 16 amino acids. Trimming removed 7 bases from V and 5 bases from J, with 20 bases in between. Germline values: CDR1 LNHDA, CDR2 SQIVND (reference sequence). The CDR3 region has the DNA TGTGCCAGTACCACCTCGGGGATAGACAGGAATGAAAAACTGTTTTTT. This codes for CASTTSGIDRNEKLFF.

A few counts support this clone. The chain recombines TRBV5-4 with TRBJ2-1; D possibly corresponds to TRBD1 (6 bases). Germline V gene sequence: CDR1 SGHNT, CDR2 YYREEE (reference sequence). The CDR3 has 15 residues. Deletions cut 3 bases from V and 2 bases from J, with 12 bases between. The CDR3 coding sequence is TGTGCCAGCAGCTCCACAGGGTTTCCCTACAATGAGCAGTTCTTC. It translates to CASSSTGFPYNEQFF. The full variable domain, in which reference TRBV5-4 and TRBJ2-1 provide the parts outside the CDR3, is ETGVTQSPTHLIKTRGQQVTLRCSSQSGHNTVSWYQQALGQGPQFIFQYYREEENGRGNFPPRFSGLQFPNYSSELNVNALELDDSALYLCASSSTGFPYNEQFFGPGTRLTVL.

J is TRBJ2-1 and V is TRBV11-2; D possibly corresponds to TRBD1 (5 bases). The CDR3 has 16 residues. Germline CDR1 and CDR2: SGHAT and FQNNGV. The V end was cut by 5 bases, the J end by 2 bases, with 16 bases between. The CDR3 DNA is TGTGCCAGCAGCCTAAAGGGGTTCGGAACCTACAATGAGCAGTTCTTC. Translating gives CASSLKGFGTYNEQFF.

This clone turned up a few times. This chain connects TRBV4-3 to TRBJ2-7; TRBD2 agrees at 12 bases. Germline assignment: CDR1 LGHNA and CDR2 YSLEER. The CDR3 spans 15 residues. With 3 bases clipped from V and 4 bases from J, the junction kept 4 bases outside the gene matches. The CDR3 here is CASSHSLAGGYEQYF. The CDR3 DNA reads as TGCGCCAGCAGCCACTCCCTAGCGGGAGGGTACGAGCAGTACTTC.

In this sample, this clone turned up a few times. The V gene is TRBV19, the J gene TRBJ2-2; possibly TRBD2 for D (6 bases). In germline, CDR1 is LNHDA, CDR2 SQIVND (reference sequence). This CDR3 is built from 15 residues. The V end lost 8 bases, the J end lost 4 bases, and 17 bases lay between the germline ends. The CDR3 bases are TGTGCCAGTCACGCCCGACCAGCGGGCACCGGGGAGCTGTTTTTT. It codes for CASHARPAGTGELFF. Filled out from reference TRBV19 and TRBJ2-2, the complete variable domain reads DGGITQSPKYLFRKEGQNVTLSCEQNLNHDAMYWYRQDPGQGLRLIYYSQIVNDFQKGDIAEGYSVSREKKESFPLTVTSAQKNPTAFYLCASHARPAGTGELFFGEGSRLTVL.

The gene calls are TRBV14 and TRBJ2-4; TRBD2 might be the D (6 bases). The ends were cut back, 2 bases at V and 1 base at J, with 15 bases in the middle. Germline loops: CDR1 SGHDN, CDR2 FVKESK. CDR3 size: 17 residues. CDR3 sequence (DNA): TGTGCCAGCAGCCAAATAGGCCGGGAGTACGCCAAAAACATTCAGTACTTC. Protein: CASSQIGREYAKNIQYF.

This clone was seen only a few times. This sequence joins TRBV18 and TRBJ1-3; the match to TRBD1 covers 8 bases. The CDR3 is made up of 18 amino acids. With V trimmed by 3 bases and J by 4 bases, 14 bases remained unmatched. Germline V lookup: CDR1 KGHSH, CDR2 LQKENI. The CDR3 DNA reads TGTGCCAGCTCACCTTTCGACCCGGCGACAGGGGAAGGAAACACCATATATTTT. Translating gives CASSPFDPATGEGNTIYF.

This chain uses TRBV10-3 with TRBJ1-2; 8 bases map to TRBD1. The germline V gene has CDR1 ENHRY and CDR2 SYGVKD. Losses at the gene ends were 6 bases for V and 8 bases for J; bases not matched to a gene: 11. The CDR3 spans 14 residues. This CDR3 is CAISPDLRGQGYTF. The CDR3 DNA sequence: TGTGCCATCAGCCCAGACCTCAGGGGGCAAGGCTACACCTTC.

This clone turned up a few times. The rearrangement uses TRBV9 and TRBJ2-7; 7 nucleotides line up with TRBD2. Germline CDR1 reads SGDLS; CDR2 reads YYNGEE. The CDR3 sequence is 16 residues long. The V and J ends lost 0 bases and 0 bases, in that order; junction bases with no gene match: 6. Written as DNA, the CDR3 is TGTGCCAGCAGCGTAGGAATGGGAGGGCCCTCCTACGAGCAGTACTTC. Translating it yields CASSVGMGGPSYEQYF.

V usage is TRBV7-9 and J usage is TRBJ2-3; 13 bases are shared with TRBD2. After removal of 5 bases from V and 5 bases from J, the junction contained 7 bases not matched to a gene. The CDR3 has 16 residues. From germline, CDR1 is SEHNR and CDR2 FQNEAQ (reference sequence). CDR3 protein: CASSLRLAGGGDTQYF. The CDR3 DNA is TGTGCCAGCAGCCTGCGACTAGCGGGAGGAGGAGATACGCAGTATTTT.

The chain uses TRBV7-2 and TRBJ1-2, with D possibly TRBD1 on 6 matching bases. The CDR3 contains 14 residues. Trimming pared 3 bases from V and 2 bases from J, leaving 10 bases between. Germline-derived CDR1 and CDR2 are SGHTA and FQGNSA. The CDR3 nucleotides are TGTGCCAGCAGCTTCGGGACACCGAACTATGGCTACACCTTC. This translates into CASSFGTPNYGYTF.

The genes are TRBV7-2 and TRBJ2-1; 8 bases map to TRBD2. V gave up 1 base and J gave up 7 bases; unmatched junction bases: 6. The CDR3 covers 15 residues. The V gene's germline CDR1 is SGHTA and CDR2 FQGNSA. In nucleotides, the CDR3 is TGTGCCAGCAGCTTAGGGGCTAGCGGGTTGAATGAGCAGTTCTTC. Protein product: CASSLGASGLNEQFF.

The V and J genes are TRBV30 and TRBJ1-1; TRBD1 might be the D (6 bases). Germline V CDR1 and CDR2: GTSNPN, SVGIG (reference sequence). This CDR3 is built from 14 residues. The V gene lost 2 bases and the J gene lost 0 bases, with 10 bases spanning the gap. CDR3 in DNA: TGTGCCTGGAGTACGGACAGATTGAACACTGAAGCTTTCTTT. This sequence encodes CAWSTDRLNTEAFF.

This clone was picked up a small number of times. The chain joins TRBV5-1 to TRBJ2-5; no clear D gene. The CDR3 totals 14 residues. Germline V lookup: CDR1 SGHRS, CDR2 YFSETQ. Trimming shortened V by 4 bases and J by 2 bases, and 12 bases separated the two germline ends. This CDR3 is CASSANSIQETQYF. CDR3 nucleotide sequence: TGCGCCAGCAGCGCGAACAGCATACAAGAGACCCAGTACTTC.